The present T cell receptor beta chain was sequenced within a study of read filtering for tumor transcriptome and immune sequencing. Study-level background: IR-seq gave about 4.05 to 11 million TCR reads per sample; RNA-seq gave about 75 to 1,300. General observations from the study: Roughly four fifths of IR-seq clonotypes had one read, totaling about 4% of reads; RNA-seq: 74.6% and 44.6%.

There are many counts of this clonotype. What it recognizes is unknown. From about 400 ng of RNA, a library with molecular barcoded alpha/delta and beta/gamma adaptors was made. TCRdb recomputed calls from the reads with MiXCR, one row per CDR3 protein. The table records some 120,000 distinct CDR3 sequences, 10% to 15% of them present only once. There are 14 residues in the CDR3. From germline, CDR1 is ENHRY and CDR2 SYGVKD. The V and J ends lost 3 bases and 5 bases respectively, with 11 bases between them. This chain links TRBV10-3 with TRBJ1-5, with D possibly being TRBD1 (5 bases). The sequence came from a donor at least 40 years old with multiple myeloma. Sequencing was carried out using a population of CD138-negative cells sorted from bone marrow. CDR3 residues: CAISEGRGDQPQHF. In nucleotides, the CDR3 is TGTGCCATCAGTGAAGGGAGGGGCGATCAGCCCCAGCATTTT.